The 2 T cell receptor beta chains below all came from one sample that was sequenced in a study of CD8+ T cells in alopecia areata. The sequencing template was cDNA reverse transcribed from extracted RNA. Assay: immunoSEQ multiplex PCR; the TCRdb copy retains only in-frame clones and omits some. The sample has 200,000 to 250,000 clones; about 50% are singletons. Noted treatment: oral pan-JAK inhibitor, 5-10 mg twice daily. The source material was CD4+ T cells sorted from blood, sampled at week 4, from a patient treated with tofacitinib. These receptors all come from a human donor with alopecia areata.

CDR3 residues: CAWTTLGSSNTGELFF. DNA of the CDR3: TGTGCCTGGACGACCTTGGGCAGCTCGAACACCGGGGAGCTGTTTTTT. V and J are TRBV30 and TRBJ2-2; D call uncertain. Deletions cut 4 bases from V and 0 bases from J, with 15 bases between. From germline, CDR1 is GTSNPN and CDR2 SVGIG (reference sequence). The CDR3 length is 16 residues.

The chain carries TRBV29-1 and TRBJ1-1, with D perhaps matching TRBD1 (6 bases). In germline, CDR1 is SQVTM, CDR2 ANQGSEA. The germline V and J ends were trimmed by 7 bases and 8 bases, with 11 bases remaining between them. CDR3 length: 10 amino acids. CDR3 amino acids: CSARQDEAFF. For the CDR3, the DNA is TGCAGCGCCCGACAGGACGAAGCTTTCTTT.